The 18 T cell receptor beta chains listed next were all sequenced from one sample in a study of T-cell reconstitution after alpha-beta-depleted transplantation in children. Molecular barcoding with unique molecular identifiers was used for the TCRbeta library. TCRdb re-derived calls from the PCR reads in MiXCR, one entry per CDR3 protein. The data show about 980,000 distinct CDR3 sequences, with 25% to 35% seen just once and roughly 31% held by the top ten. The sample was PBMCs, mostly from graft donor cells, taken 360 days after TCRalphabeta/CD19-depleted stem cell transplant. The source is a boy less than two years old who had a stem cell transplant for SCID, so the T cells may come from the graft donor.

The chain couples TRBV7-2 to TRBJ2-7, with 7 bases identical to TRBD1. This CDR3 has 15 residues. The trim removed 5 bases at V and 5 bases at J, leaving 12 bases unmatched. The germline CDR1 and CDR2 sequences are SGHTA and FQGNSA. The CDR3 loop is CASSLWTGFPHEQYF. The CDR3 DNA reads TGTGCCAGCAGCCTATGGACAGGCTTTCCGCACGAGCAGTACTTC.

This rearrangement joins TRBV20-1 to TRBJ2-2, with 11 nucleotides matching TRBD1. Trimming took 5 bases from V and 4 from J; bases not matched to a gene: 3. This CDR3 spans 14 amino acids. Per germline, CDR1 DFQATT and CDR2 SNEGSKA (reference sequence). Here the CDR3 DNA reads TGCAGTGCTGCCGGGACAGGGGGCACCGGGGAGCTGTTTTTT. This sequence encodes CSAAGTGGTGELFF.

This rearrangement joins TRBV6-5 to TRBJ1-6; tentatively, D is TRBD1 (5 bases). Germline CDR1 MNHEY, CDR2 SVGAGI. Trimming took off 2 bases at V and 6 bases at J, with 14 bases between the two ends. This CDR3 region has 16 residues. The DNA for the CDR3 is TGTGCCAGCAGTTACAACCGGACACCCGCTAATTCACCCCTCCACTTT. It codes for CASSYNRTPANSPLHF.

This clonotype was detected only a few times. The rearrangement links TRBV4-1 to TRBJ1-5, with D tentatively TRBD1 (5 bases). Germline V gene data show CDR1 as MGHRA and CDR2 as YSYEKL. The CDR3 loop spans 14 amino acids. Trimming took 4 bases from V and 6 from J, leaving 13 bases between them. CDR3: CASSPRGPSQPQHF. The CDR3 DNA reads as TGCGCCAGCAGCCCCCGGGGACCCAGTCAGCCCCAGCATTTT.

In this sample, this clonotype turned up a few times. The chain uses TRBV6-1 and TRBJ2-1, with D perhaps matching TRBD1 or TRBD2 (6 bases each). V gave up 8 bases and J gave up 2 bases, with 13 bases separating them. The CDR3 extends over 14 amino acids. Germline V gives CDR1 MNHNS, CDR2 SASEGT. In DNA form, the CDR3 reads TGTGCCAGCGGATTAGGGGGGCCCTACAATGAGCAGTTCTTC. It specifies CASGLGGPYNEQFF.

This clonotype was recorded a few times. This chain joins TRBV5-6 and TRBJ1-5; 11 nucleotides align to TRBD1. This CDR3 comprises 16 residues. V shed 4 bases, J shed 2 bases, and the junction held 5 bases outside the gene matches. CDR1 is SGHDT and CDR2 is YYEEEE in the germline V gene. The CDR3 reads CASSPRTGGGNQPQHF. CDR3 in DNA: TGTGCCAGCAGCCCACGGACAGGGGGCGGCAATCAGCCCCAGCATTTT.

This rearrangement joins TRBV20-1 to TRBJ2-7, with 7 bases matching TRBD1. Trimming removed 2 bases from V and 2 bases from J; junction bases left unmatched: 15. The germline V gene has CDR1 DFQATT and CDR2 SNEGSKA (reference sequence). This CDR3 spans 17 amino acids. The CDR3 region is CSARPPRTGPLPYEQYF. The CDR3 nucleotides read TGCAGTGCTAGACCCCCAAGGACAGGTCCCCTTCCCTACGAGCAGTACTTC.

Only a few counts were recorded for this clonotype. The rearrangement links TRBV7-9 to TRBJ1-3; TRBD1 might be the D (6 bases). With 5 bases removed from V and 2 bases from J, the gap between germline ends came to 13 bases. Germline V gene lookup returns CDR1 SEHNR and CDR2 FQNEAQ (reference sequence). The CDR3 spans 15 residues. The CDR3 loop reads CASSRGQKTGNTIYF. In DNA, the CDR3 is TGTGCCAGCAGCCGCGGACAGAAGACTGGAAACACCATATATTTT.

The chain combines TRBV7-3 with TRBJ2-3, with D uncertain. CDR3 length: 14 residues. Between the trimmed V and J ends, which lost 5 bases and 0 bases, there was a span of 9 bases. CDR1 and CDR2 (germline): SGHTA, FQGTGA. CDR3: CASSAMASTDTQYF. The CDR3 DNA is TGTGCCAGCAGCGCGATGGCTAGCACAGATACGCAGTATTTT.

This clonotype occurred a few times. This sequence joins TRBV11-2 and TRBJ2-5; D is perhaps TRBD1 (6 bases). Between the trimmed V and J ends, which lost 3 bases and 4 bases, there was a span of 15 bases. Germline-derived CDR1 and CDR2 are SGHAT and FQNNGV. The CDR3 covers 15 residues. The CDR3 loop is CASSLNRVKGETQYF. CDR3 DNA: TGTGCCAGCAGCTTGAACAGGGTGAAAGGAGAGACCCAGTACTTC.

The genes are TRBV5-4 and TRBJ2-3, with 7 bases matching TRBD1. CDR3 length: 14 amino acids. Trimming cost V 5 bases and J 4 bases; bases outside gene matches: 7. Germline CDR1 and CDR2: SGHNT and YYREEE (reference sequence). CDR3 in amino acids: CASSFDDRADTQYF. CDR3 in DNA: TGTGCCAGCAGTTTTGATGACAGGGCAGATACGCAGTATTTT.

The J gene is TRBJ1-2, the V gene TRBV20-1, with D unclear. The CDR3 contains 13 residues. V was pared by 4 bases and J by 4 bases, with 13 bases between. CDR1 and CDR2 (germline): DFQATT, SNEGSKA (reference sequence). Here the CDR3 reads CSAITWTGYGYTF. CDR3 DNA: TGCAGTGCTATCACGTGGACGGGCTATGGCTACACCTTC.

This clonotype was detected only a few times. The chain has TRBV30 and TRBJ2-1, with D maybe TRBD2 (5 bases). The CDR3 is made up of 11 amino acids. With 4 bases removed from V and 10 bases from J, the gap between germline ends came to 11 bases. CDR1 GTSNPN and CDR2 SVGIG come from the germline V gene (reference sequence). CDR3 protein: CAWMSGVEQFF. In DNA form, the CDR3 reads TGTGCCTGGATGTCCGGGGTCGAGCAGTTCTTC.

This sequence joins TRBV14 and TRBJ1-1; D gene uncertain. This CDR3 is built from 14 residues. Germline-derived CDR1 and CDR2 are SGHDN and FVKESK. Trimming left V 7 bases short and J 5 bases short, with 17 bases between. The CDR3 spells CASTQEAVWTEAFF. In DNA form, the CDR3 reads TGTGCCAGCACCCAGGAAGCGGTGTGGACTGAAGCTTTCTTT.

This clonotype was seen a handful of times. The chain has TRBV5-6 and TRBJ2-3; maybe TRBD1 (6 bases). The CDR3 spans 16 residues. Trimming removed 4 bases at V and 2 bases at J, with 17 bases between. Germline V gives CDR1 SGHDT, CDR2 YYEEEE. This CDR3 is CASSNRDTDLTDTQYF. The DNA of the CDR3 is TGTGCCAGCAGCAACCGGGACACCGACCTCACAGATACGCAGTATTTT.

The chain has TRBV9 and TRBJ2-3; D unclear. Germline assignment: CDR1 SGDLS and CDR2 YYNGEE. V shed 0 bases and J shed 0 bases, with 8 bases lying between them. The CDR3 consists of 15 residues. CDR3 residues: CASSVDYSSTDTQYF. The CDR3 nucleotides read TGTGCCAGCAGCGTAGATTACAGTAGCACAGATACGCAGTATTTT.

The chain links TRBV11-2 to TRBJ2-3; no clear D. CDR3 length: 16 amino acids. Looked up from germline, CDR1 is SGHAT and CDR2 is FQNNGV. The V and J ends lost 4 bases and 2 bases respectively, with 16 bases between them. The CDR3 nucleotides read TGTGCCAGCAGCTCCCCGAATCCCCAGGCCACAGATACGCAGTATTTT. Translating it yields CASSSPNPQATDTQYF.

This chain uses TRBV5-1 with TRBJ2-1, with 11 bases lining up with TRBD1. Germline trimming cut 7 bases from V and 7 bases from J; bases unmatched to any gene: 16. Per the germline V gene, CDR1 is SGHRS and CDR2 is YFSETQ. The CDR3 has 17 amino acids. Here the CDR3 reads CASEGGSGTGGTNEQFF. The CDR3 DNA is TGCGCCAGCGAAGGGGGATCCGGGACAGGGGGAACTAATGAGCAGTTCTTC.